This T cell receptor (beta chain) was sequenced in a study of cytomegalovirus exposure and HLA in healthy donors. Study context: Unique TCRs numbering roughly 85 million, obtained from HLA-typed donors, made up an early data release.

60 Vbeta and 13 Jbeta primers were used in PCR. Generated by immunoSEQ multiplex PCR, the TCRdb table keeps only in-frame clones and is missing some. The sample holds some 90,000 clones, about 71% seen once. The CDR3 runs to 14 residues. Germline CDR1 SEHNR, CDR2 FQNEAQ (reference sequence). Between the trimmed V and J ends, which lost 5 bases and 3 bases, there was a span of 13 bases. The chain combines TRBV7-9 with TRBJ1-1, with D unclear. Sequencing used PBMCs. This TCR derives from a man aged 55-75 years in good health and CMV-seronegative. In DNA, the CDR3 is TGTGCCAGCAGCGCCGACATGTTTGACACTGAAGCTTTCTTT. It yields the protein CASSADMFDTEAFF.